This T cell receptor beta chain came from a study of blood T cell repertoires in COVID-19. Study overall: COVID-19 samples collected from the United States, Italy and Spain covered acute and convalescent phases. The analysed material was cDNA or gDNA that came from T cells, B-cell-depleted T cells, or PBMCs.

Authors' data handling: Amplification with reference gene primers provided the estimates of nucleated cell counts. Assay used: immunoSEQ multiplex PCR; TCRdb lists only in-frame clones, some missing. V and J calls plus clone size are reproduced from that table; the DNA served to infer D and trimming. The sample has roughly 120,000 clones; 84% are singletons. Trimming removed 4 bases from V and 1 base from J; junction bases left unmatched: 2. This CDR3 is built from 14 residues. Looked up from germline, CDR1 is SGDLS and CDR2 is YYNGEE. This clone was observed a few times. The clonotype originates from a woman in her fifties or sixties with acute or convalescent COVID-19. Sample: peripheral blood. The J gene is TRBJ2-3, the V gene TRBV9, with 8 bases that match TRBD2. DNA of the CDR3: TGTGCCAGCAGCAAAGCGGGGGGCACAGATACGCAGTATTTT. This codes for CASSKAGGTDTQYF.